This T cell receptor (beta chain) is from a study of CD8+CD57+ T cells in acquired aplastic anemia. This clonotype has ten or more counts. The template for TCR beta VDJ and CDR3 sequence profiling was genomic DNA. From the reads, TCRdb called clonotypes with MiXCR, one entry per CDR3 protein. The table lists about 180,000 distinct CDR3 sequences, approximately 49% of them singletons. V lost 3 bases, J lost 6 bases, and 9 bases lay in between. The germline V gene has CDR1 KGHDR and CDR2 SFDVKD. The CDR3 extends over 13 amino acids. Sequenced sample: sorted CD4+, CD8+, or CD8+CD57+ T cells (not recorded which) from PBMCs. This TCR derives from a human donor in good health. The gene calls are TRBV24-1 and TRBJ2-3; tentatively, D is TRBD1 (6 bases). The CDR3 loop is CATSDPDRDTQYF. The CDR3 DNA reads TGTGCCACCAGTGATCCAGACAGGGATACGCAGTATTTT.